This TCR beta chain was documented in a study of shared clonotypes between healthy human individuals. On the study more broadly: Per-donor plates numbered three CD4 naive, three CD4 memory, two CD8 naive and one CD8 memory. General observations from the study: The researchers took only blood, and tissue repertoires probably look different. At large depth, rarefaction still showed sorted-subset sequencing to be incomplete.

The assay was immunoSEQ multiplex PCR, and TCRdb's table has in-frame clones only and misses some. The profile covers approximately 590,000 clones, with less than 97% appearing a single time and 0.09% to 0.13% taken by the ten largest. It was CD45RO-negative cells, positively selected for CCR7, that made up naive CD8 cells, with terminally differentiated effector memory CD45RA+ cells excluded. On this clone: What it binds is not known.

CDR3 length: 13 amino acids. Per the germline V gene, CDR1 is MGHRA and CDR2 is YSYEKL. Losses at the gene ends were 1 base for V and 8 bases for J; bases not matched to a gene: 4. The source material was naive CD8+ T cells sorted from blood. The clonotype was recovered from a woman in her twenties or thirties in good health. The rearrangement links TRBV4-1 to TRBJ1-1; 7 nucleotides match TRBD1. The DNA for the CDR3 is TGCGCCAGCAGCCAAGGCACAGGGGAGGAAGCTTTCTTT. Its protein is CASSQGTGEEAFF.